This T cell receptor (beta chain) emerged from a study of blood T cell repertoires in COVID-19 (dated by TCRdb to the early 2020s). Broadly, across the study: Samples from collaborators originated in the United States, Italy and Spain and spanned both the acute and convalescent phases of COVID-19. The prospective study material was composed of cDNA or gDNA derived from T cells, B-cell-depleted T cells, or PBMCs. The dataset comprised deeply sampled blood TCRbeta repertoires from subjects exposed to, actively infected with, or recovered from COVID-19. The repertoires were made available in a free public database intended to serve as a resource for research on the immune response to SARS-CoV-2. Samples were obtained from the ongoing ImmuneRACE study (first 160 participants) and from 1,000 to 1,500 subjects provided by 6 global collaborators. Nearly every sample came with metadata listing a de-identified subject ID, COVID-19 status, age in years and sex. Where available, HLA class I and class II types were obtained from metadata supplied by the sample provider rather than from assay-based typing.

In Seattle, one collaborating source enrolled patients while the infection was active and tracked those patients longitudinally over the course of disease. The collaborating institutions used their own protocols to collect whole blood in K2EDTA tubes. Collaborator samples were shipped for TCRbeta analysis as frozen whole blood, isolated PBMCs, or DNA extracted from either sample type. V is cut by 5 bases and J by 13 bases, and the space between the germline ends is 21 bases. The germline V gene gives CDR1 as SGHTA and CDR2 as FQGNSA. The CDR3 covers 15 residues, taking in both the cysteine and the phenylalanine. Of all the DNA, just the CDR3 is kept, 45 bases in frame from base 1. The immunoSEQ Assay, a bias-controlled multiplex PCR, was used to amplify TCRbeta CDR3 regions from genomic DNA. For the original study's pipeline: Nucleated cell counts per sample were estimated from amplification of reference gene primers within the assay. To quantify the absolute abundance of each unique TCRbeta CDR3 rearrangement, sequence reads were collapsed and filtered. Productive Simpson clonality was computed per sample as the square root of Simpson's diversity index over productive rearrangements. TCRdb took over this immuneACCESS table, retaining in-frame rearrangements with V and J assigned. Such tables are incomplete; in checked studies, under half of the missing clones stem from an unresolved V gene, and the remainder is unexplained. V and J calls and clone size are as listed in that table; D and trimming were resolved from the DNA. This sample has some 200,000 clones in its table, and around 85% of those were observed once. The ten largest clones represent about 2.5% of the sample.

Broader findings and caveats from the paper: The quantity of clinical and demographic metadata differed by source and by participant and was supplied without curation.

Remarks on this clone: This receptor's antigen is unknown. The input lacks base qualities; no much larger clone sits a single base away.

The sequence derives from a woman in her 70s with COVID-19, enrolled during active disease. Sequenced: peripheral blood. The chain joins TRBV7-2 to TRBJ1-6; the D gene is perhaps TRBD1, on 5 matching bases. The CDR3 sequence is CASSGGAGPGTPLHF. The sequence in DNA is TGTGCCAGCAGCGGGGGTGCAGGCCCGGGGACTCCCCTCCACTTT.